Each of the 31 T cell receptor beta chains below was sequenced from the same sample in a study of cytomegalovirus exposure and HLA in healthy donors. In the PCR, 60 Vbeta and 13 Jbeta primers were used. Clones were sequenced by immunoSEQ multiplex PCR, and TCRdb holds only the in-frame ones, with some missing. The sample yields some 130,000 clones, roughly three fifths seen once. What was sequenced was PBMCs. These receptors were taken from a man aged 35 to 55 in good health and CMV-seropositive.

CDR3 region: CASSSRTGGNTIYF. Here the CDR3 DNA reads TGTGCCAGCAGCTCGAGGACAGGGGGAAACACCATATATTTT. The chain couples TRBV5-4 to TRBJ1-3; TRBD1 matches at 8 bases. This CDR3 comprises 14 residues. The J segment lost 4 bases and the V segment lost 3 bases, leaving 3 bases of the junction unmatched. Germline V CDR1 and CDR2: SGHNT, YYREEE (reference sequence).

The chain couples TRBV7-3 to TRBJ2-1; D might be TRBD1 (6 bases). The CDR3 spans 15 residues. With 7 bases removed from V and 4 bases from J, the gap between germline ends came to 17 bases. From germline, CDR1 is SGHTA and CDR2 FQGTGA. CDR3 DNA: TGTGCCAGCACCCCAGGGGCAGGGTCATACAATGAGCAGTTCTTC. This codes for CASTPGAGSYNEQFF. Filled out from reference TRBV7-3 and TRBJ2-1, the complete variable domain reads GAGVSQTPSNKVTEKGKYVELRCDPISGHTALYWYRQSLGQGPEFLIYFQGTGAADDSGLPNDRFFAVRPEGSVSTLKIQRTERGDSAVYLCASTPGAGSYNEQFFGPGTRLTVL.

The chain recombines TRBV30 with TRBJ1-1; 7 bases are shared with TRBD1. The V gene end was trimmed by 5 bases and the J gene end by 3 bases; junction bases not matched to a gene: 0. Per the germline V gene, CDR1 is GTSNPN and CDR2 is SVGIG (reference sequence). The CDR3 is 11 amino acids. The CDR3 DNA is TGTGCCTGGGGGACAGACACTGAAGCTTTCTTT. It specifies CAWGTDTEAFF.

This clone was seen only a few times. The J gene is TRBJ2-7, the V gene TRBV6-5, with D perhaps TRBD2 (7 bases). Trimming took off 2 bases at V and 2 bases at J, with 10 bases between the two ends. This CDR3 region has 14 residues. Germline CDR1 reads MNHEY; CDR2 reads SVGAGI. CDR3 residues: CASSYAGAAYEQYF. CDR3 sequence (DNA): TGTGCCAGCAGTTACGCGGGGGCAGCCTACGAGCAGTACTTC.

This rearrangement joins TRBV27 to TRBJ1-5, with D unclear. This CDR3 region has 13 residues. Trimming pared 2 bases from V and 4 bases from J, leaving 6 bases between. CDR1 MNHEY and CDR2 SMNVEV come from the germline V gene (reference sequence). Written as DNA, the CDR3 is TGTGCCAGCAGTTTACAGGAAAATCAGCCCCAGCATTTT. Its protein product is CASSLQENQPQHF.

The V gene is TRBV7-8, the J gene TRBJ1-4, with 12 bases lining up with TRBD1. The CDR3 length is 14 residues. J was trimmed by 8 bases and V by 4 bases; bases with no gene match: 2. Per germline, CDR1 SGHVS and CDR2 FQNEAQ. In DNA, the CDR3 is TGTGCCAGCAGCTCGGGACAGGGGGCAGAAAAACTGTTTTTT. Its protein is CASSSGQGAEKLFF.

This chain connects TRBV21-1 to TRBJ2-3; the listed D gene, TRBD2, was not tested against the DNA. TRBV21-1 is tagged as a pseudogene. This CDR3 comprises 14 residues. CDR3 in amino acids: CATPWRRSTDTQYF. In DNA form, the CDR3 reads TGTGCCACCCCGTGGCGGCGGAGCACAGATACGCAGTATTTT.

The CDR3 here is CASSLSLGELFF. DNA for the CDR3: TGTGCCAGCAGTTTATCTCTCGGGGAGCTGTTTTTT. The rearrangement links TRBV27 to TRBJ2-2, with D hard to call. Deletions cut 0 bases from V and 7 bases from J, with 3 bases between. Germline CDR1 MNHEY, CDR2 SMNVEV (reference sequence). The CDR3 is 12 residues long.

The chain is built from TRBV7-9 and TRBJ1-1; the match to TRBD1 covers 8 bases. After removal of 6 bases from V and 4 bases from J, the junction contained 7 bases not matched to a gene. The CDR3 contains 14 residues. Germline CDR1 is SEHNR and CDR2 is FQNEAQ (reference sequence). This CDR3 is CASRYQGAGTEAFF. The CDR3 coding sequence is TGTGCCAGCAGGTACCAGGGGGCGGGCACTGAAGCTTTCTTT.

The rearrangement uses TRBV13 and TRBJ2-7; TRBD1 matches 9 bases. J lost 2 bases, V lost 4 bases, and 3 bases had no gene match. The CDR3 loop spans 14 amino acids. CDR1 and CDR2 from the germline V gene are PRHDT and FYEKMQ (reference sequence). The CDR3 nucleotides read TGTGCCAGCAGCTGGACAGGGGAAACCTACGAGCAGTACTTC. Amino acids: CASSWTGETYEQYF.

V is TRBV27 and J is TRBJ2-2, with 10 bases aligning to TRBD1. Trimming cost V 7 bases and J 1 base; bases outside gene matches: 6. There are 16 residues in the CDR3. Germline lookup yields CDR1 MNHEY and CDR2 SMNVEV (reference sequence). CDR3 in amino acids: CASTWTGGLNTGELFF. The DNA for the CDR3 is TGTGCCAGCACCTGGACAGGGGGGCTGAACACCGGGGAGCTGTTTTTT.

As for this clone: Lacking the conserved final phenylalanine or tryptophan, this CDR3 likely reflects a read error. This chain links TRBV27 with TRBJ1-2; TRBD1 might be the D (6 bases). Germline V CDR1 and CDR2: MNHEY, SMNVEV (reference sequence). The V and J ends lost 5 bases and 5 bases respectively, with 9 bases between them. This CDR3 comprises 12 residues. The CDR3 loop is CASSATGYGYTS. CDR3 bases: TGTGCCAGCAGTGCGACAGGATATGGCTACACCTCC.

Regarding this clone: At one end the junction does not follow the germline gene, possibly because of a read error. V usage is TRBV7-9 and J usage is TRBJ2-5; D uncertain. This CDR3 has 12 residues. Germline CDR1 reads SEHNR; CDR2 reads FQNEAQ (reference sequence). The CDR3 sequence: CSSSLAKETQYF. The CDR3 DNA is TGTTCCAGCAGCTTAGCCAAAGAGACCCAGTACTTC.

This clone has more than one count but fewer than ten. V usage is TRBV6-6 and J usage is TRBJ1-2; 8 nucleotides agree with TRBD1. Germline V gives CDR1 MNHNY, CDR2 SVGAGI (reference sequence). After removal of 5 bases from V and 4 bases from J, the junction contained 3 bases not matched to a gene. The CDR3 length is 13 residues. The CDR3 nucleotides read TGTGCCAGCAGTAACGGACAGGGCTATGGCTACACCTTC. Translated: CASSNGQGYGYTF.

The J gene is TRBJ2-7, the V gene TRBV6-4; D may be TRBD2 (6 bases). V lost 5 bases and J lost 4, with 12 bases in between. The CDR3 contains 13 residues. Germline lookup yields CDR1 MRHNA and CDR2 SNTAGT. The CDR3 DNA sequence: TGTGCCAGCAGTCTTAATGCGGGGTACGAGCAGTACTTC. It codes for CASSLNAGYEQYF.

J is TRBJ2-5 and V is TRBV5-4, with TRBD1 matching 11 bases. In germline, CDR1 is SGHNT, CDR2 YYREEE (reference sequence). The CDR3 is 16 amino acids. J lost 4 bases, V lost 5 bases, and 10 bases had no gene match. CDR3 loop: CASSKTGTGGRETQYF. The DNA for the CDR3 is TGTGCCAGCAGTAAAACCGGGACAGGGGGGCGAGAGACCCAGTACTTC.

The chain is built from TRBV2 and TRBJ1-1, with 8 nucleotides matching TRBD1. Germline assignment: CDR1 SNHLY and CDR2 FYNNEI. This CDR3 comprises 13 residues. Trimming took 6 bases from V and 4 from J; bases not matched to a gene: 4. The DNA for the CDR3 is TGTGCCAGCAGGGATGACAGGGGCACTGAAGCTTTCTTT. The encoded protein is CASRDDRGTEAFF. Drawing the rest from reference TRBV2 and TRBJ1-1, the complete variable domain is EPEVTQTPSHQVTQMGQEVILRCVPISNHLYFYWYRQILGQKVEFLVSFYNNEISEKSEIFDDQFSVERPDGSNFTLKIRSTKLEDSAMYFCASRDDRGTEAFFGQGTRLTVV.

CDR3 protein: CASSWGETYNEQFF. In DNA form, the CDR3 reads TGTGCCAGCAGTTGGGGAGAGACCTACAATGAGCAGTTCTTC. V is TRBV27 and J is TRBJ2-1; tentatively, D is TRBD2 (5 bases). CDR3 length equals 14 residues. The V gene lost 4 bases and the J gene lost 2 bases, with 9 bases spanning the gap. The germline V gene encodes CDR1 MNHEY and CDR2 SMNVEV (reference sequence).

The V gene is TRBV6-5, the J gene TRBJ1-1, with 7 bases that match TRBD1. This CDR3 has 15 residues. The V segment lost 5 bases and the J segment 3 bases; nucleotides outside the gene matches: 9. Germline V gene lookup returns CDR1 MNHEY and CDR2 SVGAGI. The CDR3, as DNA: TGTGCCAGCAGTCGATGGGACAGAAGAGACACTGAAGCTTTCTTT. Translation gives CASSRWDRRDTEAFF.

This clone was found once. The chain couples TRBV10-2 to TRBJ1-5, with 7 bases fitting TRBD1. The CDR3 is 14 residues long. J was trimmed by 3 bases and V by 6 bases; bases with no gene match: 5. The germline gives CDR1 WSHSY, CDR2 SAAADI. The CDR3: CASSPGQFNQPQHF. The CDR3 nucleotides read TGCGCCAGCAGCCCGGGACAGTTCAATCAGCCCCAGCATTTT.

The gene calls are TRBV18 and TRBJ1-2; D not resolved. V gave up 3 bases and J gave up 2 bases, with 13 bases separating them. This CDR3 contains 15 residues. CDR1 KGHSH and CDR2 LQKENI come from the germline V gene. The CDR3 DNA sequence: TGTGCCAGCTCACCCCCCTTTACGGGGAACTATGGCTACACCTTC. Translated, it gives CASSPPFTGNYGYTF.

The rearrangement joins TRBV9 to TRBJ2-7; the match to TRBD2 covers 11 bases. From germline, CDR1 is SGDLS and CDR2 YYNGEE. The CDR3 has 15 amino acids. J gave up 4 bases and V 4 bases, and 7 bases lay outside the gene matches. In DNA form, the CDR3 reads TGTGCCAGCAGCATTTCTAGCGGGGGGTTGTACGAGCAGTACTTC. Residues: CASSISSGGLYEQYF.

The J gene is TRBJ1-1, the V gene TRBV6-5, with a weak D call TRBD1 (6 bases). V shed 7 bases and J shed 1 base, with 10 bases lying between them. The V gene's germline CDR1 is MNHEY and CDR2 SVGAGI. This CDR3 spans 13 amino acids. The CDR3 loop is CASNGGRNTEAFF. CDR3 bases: TGTGCCAGCAACGGGGGGCGGAACACTGAAGCTTTCTTT.

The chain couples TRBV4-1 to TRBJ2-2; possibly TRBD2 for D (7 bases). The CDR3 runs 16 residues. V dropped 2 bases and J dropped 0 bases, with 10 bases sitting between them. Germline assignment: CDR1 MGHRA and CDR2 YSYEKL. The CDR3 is CASSQRGGANTGELFF. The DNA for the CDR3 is TGCGCCAGCAGCCAACGAGGGGGGGCGAACACCGGGGAGCTGTTTTTT.

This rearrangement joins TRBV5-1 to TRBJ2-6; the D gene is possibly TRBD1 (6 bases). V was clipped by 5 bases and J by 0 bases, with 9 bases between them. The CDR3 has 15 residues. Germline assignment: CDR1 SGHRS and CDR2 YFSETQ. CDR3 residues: CASRETGSGANVLTF. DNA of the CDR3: TGCGCCAGCAGGGAGACAGGCTCTGGGGCCAACGTCCTGACTTTC. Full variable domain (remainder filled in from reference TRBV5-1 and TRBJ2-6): KAGVTQTPRYLIKTRGQQVTLSCSPISGHRSVSWYQQTPGQGLQFLFEYFSETQRNKGNFPGRFSGRQFSNSRSEMNVSTLELGDSALYLCASRETGSGANVLTFGAGSRLTVL.

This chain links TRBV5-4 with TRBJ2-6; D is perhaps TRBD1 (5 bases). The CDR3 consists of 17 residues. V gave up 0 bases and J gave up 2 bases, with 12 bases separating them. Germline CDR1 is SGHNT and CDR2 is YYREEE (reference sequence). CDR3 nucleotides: TGTGCCAGCAGCTTGGGGGGCCCTGGGGCTGGGGCCAACGTCCTGACTTTC. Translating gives CASSLGGPGAGANVLTF.

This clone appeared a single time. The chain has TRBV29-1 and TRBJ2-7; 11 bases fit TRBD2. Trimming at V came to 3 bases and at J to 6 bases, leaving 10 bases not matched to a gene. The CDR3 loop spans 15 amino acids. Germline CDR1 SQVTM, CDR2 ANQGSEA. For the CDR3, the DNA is TGCAGCGTTGATGCGGGGGCTAGCGGGAGGCGCGAGCAGTACTTC. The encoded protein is CSVDAGASGRREQYF.

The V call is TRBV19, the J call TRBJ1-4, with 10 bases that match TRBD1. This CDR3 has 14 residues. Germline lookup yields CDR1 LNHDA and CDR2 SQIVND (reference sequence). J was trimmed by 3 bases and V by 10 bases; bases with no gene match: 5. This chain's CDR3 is CATTGGLPNEKLFF. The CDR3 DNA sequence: TGTGCCACGACAGGGGGCTTACCTAATGAAAAACTGTTTTTT.

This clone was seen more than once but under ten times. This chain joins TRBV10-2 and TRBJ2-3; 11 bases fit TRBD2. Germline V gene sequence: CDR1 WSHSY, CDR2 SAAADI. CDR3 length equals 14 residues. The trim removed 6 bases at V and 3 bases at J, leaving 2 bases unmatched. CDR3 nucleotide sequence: TGCGCCAGCAGGGGACTAGCGGAAACAGATACGCAGTATTTT. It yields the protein CASRGLAETDTQYF.

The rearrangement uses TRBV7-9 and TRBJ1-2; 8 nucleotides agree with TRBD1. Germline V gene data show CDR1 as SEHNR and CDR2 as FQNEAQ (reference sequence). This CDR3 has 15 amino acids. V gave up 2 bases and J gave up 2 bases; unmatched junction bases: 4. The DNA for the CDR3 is TGTGCCAGCAGCTTATTTCAGGGGGCGAACTATGGCTACACCTTC. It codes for CASSLFQGANYGYTF.

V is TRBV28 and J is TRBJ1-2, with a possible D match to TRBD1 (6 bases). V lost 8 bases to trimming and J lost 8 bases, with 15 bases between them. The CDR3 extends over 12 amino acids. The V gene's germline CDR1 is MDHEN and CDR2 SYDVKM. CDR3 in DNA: TGTGCCAGCGCCTTGACAGGAATCGGCTACACCTTC. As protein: CASALTGIGYTF.